This is a list of T cell receptor beta chains from one sample in a study of chemoradiotherapy in HPV16-positive cancers. Sequencing was performed with immunoSEQ multiplex PCR; in TCRdb, only in-frame clones are kept and a portion is missing. Of roughly 40,000 clones listed, 76% were seen once; the top ten hold about 5.5%. Specimen: blood, collected from a patient who underwent chemoradiotherapy. The receptors derive from a human donor with HPV-associated anogenital cancer. CDR3s include the opening cysteine and the closing phenylalanine or tryptophan. D genes are given only for firm matches. The size of a clone is reported for some rows only, either as once, few or many, or as a class for expanded clones.

J gene: TRBJ2-7
clone size: .
D gene: TRBD1
V gene: TRBV5-1
CDR3 protein: CASSLRTGLYEQYF
CDR3 DNA: TGCGCCAGCAGCCTAAGGACAGGGTTATACGAGCAGTACTTC

J gene: TRBJ2-7
clone size: .
D gene: TRBD2
V gene: TRBV5-4
CDR3 protein: CASSSGGKTYEQYF
CDR3 DNA: TGTGCCAGCAGCTCGGGAGGGAAGACCTACGAGCAGTACTTC

J gene: TRBJ1-1
clone size: .
D gene: .
V gene: TRBV18
CDR3 protein: CASSPPVVNTEAFF
CDR3 DNA: TGTGCCAGCTCACCACCGGTGGTGAACACTGAAGCTTTCTTT

J gene: TRBJ1-4
clone size: .
D gene: .
V gene: TRBV18
CDR3 protein: CASIADSLNEKLFF
CDR3 DNA: TGTGCCAGCATAGCCGACAGTCTCAATGAAAAACTGTTTTTT

J gene: TRBJ1-5
clone size: .
D gene: .
V gene: TRBV19
CDR3 protein: CASSTGHYSNQPQHF
CDR3 DNA: TGTGCCAGTAGTACCGGACACTATAGCAATCAGCCCCAGCATTTT

J gene: TRBJ2-5
clone size: .
D gene: .
V gene: TRBV19
CDR3 protein: CASSDFVRGQETQYF
CDR3 DNA: TGTGCCAGTAGCGACTTTGTGCGAGGACAAGAGACCCAGTACTTC

J gene: TRBJ1-6
clone size: .
D gene: TRBD1
V gene: TRBV5-1
CDR3 protein: CASRSDRVGSPLHF
CDR3 DNA: TGCGCCAGCAGATCGGACAGGGTTGGTTCACCCCTCCACTTT

J gene: TRBJ1-5
clone size: .
D gene: .
V gene: TRBV7-2
CDR3 protein: CASSITGSEAQHF
CDR3 DNA: TGTGCCAGCAGCATAACAGGCTCGGAGGCCCAGCATTTT

J gene: TRBJ2-7
clone size: .
D gene: .
V gene: TRBV7-2
CDR3 protein: CASSHPGGRSYEQYF
CDR3 DNA: TGTGCCAGCAGCCATCCCGGGGGGCGCTCCTACGAGCAGTACTTC

J gene: TRBJ2-3
clone size: .
D gene: .
V gene: TRBV10-3
CDR3 protein: CAISTSDTQYF
CDR3 DNA: TGTGCCATCAGTACGTCAGATACGCAGTATTTT

J gene: TRBJ1-2
clone size: .
D gene: .
V gene: TRBV4-1
CDR3 protein: CASGAINYGYTF
CDR3 DNA: TGCGCCAGCGGCGCAATAAACTATGGCTACACCTTC

J gene: TRBJ2-7
clone size: .
D gene: .
V gene: TRBV7-8
CDR3 protein: CASSPPGEGGEQYF
CDR3 DNA: TGTGCCAGCAGCCCCCCCGGAGAGGGGGGCGAGCAGTACTTC

J gene: TRBJ1-5
clone size: few
D gene: .
V gene: TRBV7-8
CDR3 protein: CASSSDRFFQPQHF
CDR3 DNA: TGTGCCAGCAGCTCCGACAGGTTTTTTCAGCCCCAGCATTTT

J gene: TRBJ1-2
clone size: few
D gene: .
V gene: TRBV2
CDR3 protein: CASSEYQGEGYTF
CDR3 DNA: TGTGCCAGCAGTGAATACCAGGGAGAGGGCTACACCTTC

J gene: TRBJ2-1
clone size: .
D gene: TRBD2
V gene: TRBV19
CDR3 protein: CASNSLAGEQFF
CDR3 DNA: TGTGCCAGTAATTCTCTAGCGGGGGAGCAGTTCTTC

J gene: TRBJ1-2
clone size: .
D gene: .
V gene: TRBV2
CDR3 protein: CASSQIGGYTF
CDR3 DNA: TGTGCCAGCAGCCAGATAGGGGGCTACACCTTC

J gene: TRBJ1-1
clone size: .
D gene: .
V gene: TRBV18
CDR3 protein: CASSPGEGVTEAFF
CDR3 DNA: TGTGCCAGCTCACCAGGAGAGGGGGTCACTGAAGCTTTCTTT

J gene: TRBJ1-6
clone size: .
D gene: .
V gene: TRBV19
CDR3 protein: CASRSPESSPLHF
CDR3 DNA: TGTGCCAGTAGGTCCCCAGAAAGTTCACCCCTCCACTTT

J gene: TRBJ1-2
clone size: .
D gene: .
V gene: TRBV18
CDR3 protein: CASHSVGYGYTF
CDR3 DNA: TGTGCCAGTCATTCTGTGGGCTATGGCTACACCTTC

J gene: TRBJ1-2
clone size: .
D gene: .
V gene: TRBV5-6
CDR3 protein: CASSLWRSGYTF
CDR3 DNA: TGTGCCAGCAGCTTATGGCGGTCGGGCTACACCTTC

J gene: TRBJ2-4
clone size: .
D gene: .
V gene: TRBV6-5
CDR3 protein: CASRRQTADIQYF
CDR3 DNA: TGTGCCAGCAGGCGACAGACAGCGGACATTCAGTACTTC

J gene: TRBJ1-4
clone size: once
D gene: .
V gene: TRBV18
CDR3 protein: CASSPREGLSEKLFF
CDR3 DNA: TGTGCCAGCTCACCACGGGAGGGCTTGTCCGAAAAACTGTTTTTT

J gene: TRBJ1-2
clone size: few
D gene: .
V gene: TRBV6-6
CDR3 protein: CASSPPGPPGYTF
CDR3 DNA: TGTGCCAGCAGTCCCCCCGGGCCCCCGGGCTACACCTTC

J gene: TRBJ2-1
clone size: once
D gene: .
V gene: TRBV6-1
CDR3 protein: CASSERTGRTPIGNEQFF
CDR3 DNA: TGTGCCAGCAGTGAGCGGACTGGTCGGACCCCCATTGGCAATGAGCAGTTCTTC

J gene: TRBJ1-2
clone size: .
D gene: TRBD1
V gene: TRBV7-2
CDR3 protein: CASSLVFGTANGYTF
CDR3 DNA: TGTGCCAGCAGCTTAGTCTTCGGGACAGCAAATGGCTACACCTTC

J gene: TRBJ1-5
clone size: .
D gene: TRBD1
V gene: TRBV5-1
CDR3 protein: CASSLVGGPPGVNQPQHF
CDR3 DNA: TGCGCCAGCAGCTTGGTAGGGGGCCCGCCGGGAGTCAATCAGCCCCAGCATTTT

J gene: TRBJ2-7
clone size: .
D gene: TRBD2
V gene: TRBV6-1
CDR3 protein: CASSVTSGAPYEQYF
CDR3 DNA: TGTGCCAGCAGTGTTACTAGCGGGGCTCCCTACGAGCAGTACTTC

J gene: TRBJ1-3
clone size: .
D gene: .
V gene: TRBV5-6
CDR3 protein: CASSVLLATYSGNTIYF
CDR3 DNA: TGTGCCAGCAGCGTACTCTTAGCGACTTACTCTGGAAACACCATATATTTT

J gene: TRBJ2-7
clone size: .
D gene: .
V gene: TRBV6-6
CDR3 protein: CASKTGSGSEQYF
CDR3 DNA: TGTGCCAGCAAGACCGGGTCGGGGTCCGAGCAGTACTTC

J gene: TRBJ1-2
clone size: .
D gene: .
V gene: TRBV28
CDR3 protein: CASSGGAYGYTF
CDR3 DNA: TGTGCCAGCAGCGGAGGGGCCTATGGCTACACCTTC

J gene: TRBJ1-4
clone size: .
D gene: .
V gene: TRBV6-5
CDR3 protein: CASSYSGATNEKLFF
CDR3 DNA: TGTGCCAGCAGTTACTCCGGCGCAACTAATGAAAAACTGTTTTTT

J gene: TRBJ2-5
clone size: .
D gene: .
V gene: TRBV19
CDR3 protein: CATSRAETQYF
CDR3 DNA: TGTGCCACGTCGAGGGCAGAGACCCAGTACTTC

J gene: TRBJ2-2
clone size: few
D gene: TRBD1
V gene: TRBV5-1
CDR3 protein: CASSSRGQGANTGELFF
CDR3 DNA: TGCGCCAGCAGCTCCCGGGGACAGGGGGCGAACACCGGGGAGCTGTTTTTT

J gene: TRBJ1-1
clone size: .
D gene: .
V gene: TRBV15
CDR3 protein: CATSRAQGGAEAFF
CDR3 DNA: TGTGCCACCAGCAGAGCCCAGGGAGGCGCTGAAGCTTTCTTT

J gene: TRBJ1-2
clone size: .
D gene: TRBD1
V gene: TRBV6-5
CDR3 protein: CASSYDGGGAVYGYTF
CDR3 DNA: TGTGCCAGCAGTTACGATGGAGGGGGCGCTGTCTATGGCTACACCTTC

J gene: TRBJ2-3
clone size: .
D gene: TRBD2
V gene: TRBV6-1
CDR3 protein: CASSVQAGDPTNTQYF
CDR3 DNA: TGTGCCAGCAGTGTACAAGCGGGGGACCCCACAAATACGCAGTATTTT

J gene: TRBJ2-4
clone size: .
D gene: .
V gene: TRBV18
CDR3 protein: CASSPQGTKNIQYF
CDR3 DNA: TGTGCCAGCTCACCGCAGGGTACCAAAAACATTCAGTACTTC

J gene: TRBJ2-3
clone size: .
D gene: TRBD2
V gene: TRBV5-4
CDR3 protein: CASSVGGTGTDTQYF
CDR3 DNA: TGTGCCAGCAGCGTCGGGGGGACCGGCACAGATACGCAGTATTTT

J gene: TRBJ1-6
clone size: .
D gene: .
V gene: TRBV27
CDR3 protein: CATRQTYNSPLHF
CDR3 DNA: TGTGCCACCCGACAGACCTATAATTCACCCCTCCACTTT

J gene: TRBJ1-2
clone size: once
D gene: .
V gene: TRBV9
CDR3 protein: CASSVGRVTNYGYTF
CDR3 DNA: TGTGCCAGCAGCGTAGGAAGGGTAACTAACTATGGCTACACCTTC

J gene: TRBJ2-7
clone size: few
D gene: .
V gene: TRBV2
CDR3 protein: CASSASGTTRYF
CDR3 DNA: TGTGCCAGCAGTGCCTCCGGGACAACGCGGTACTTC

J gene: TRBJ1-1
clone size: .
D gene: TRBD1
V gene: TRBV18
CDR3 protein: CASSPDRGGTEAFF
CDR3 DNA: TGTGCCAGCTCACCAGACAGGGGGGGTACTGAAGCTTTCTTT